This T cell receptor beta chain was recovered during a study of blood T cell repertoires in COVID-19. In the study overall: Material from acute and convalescent COVID-19 was sourced from the United States, Italy and Spain. PBMCs, B-cell-depleted T cells, or T cells provided the cDNA or gDNA that made up the material.

Generated by immunoSEQ multiplex PCR, the TCRdb table keeps only in-frame clones and is missing some. This table has around 130,000 clones, about 86% appearing once. The V gene end was trimmed by 4 bases and the J gene end by 0 bases; junction bases not matched to a gene: 6. Germline V gene sequence: CDR1 SGDLS, CDR2 YYNGEE. This CDR3 contains 16 residues. Those who participated ranged in age from roughly 18 to 89 years and resided in roughly 26 US areas. The receptor was isolated from a middle-aged man with acute COVID-19. The chain employs TRBV9 and TRBJ2-2; TRBD1 matches at 7 bases. Sequenced sample: PBMCs or T cells enriched from blood (not recorded which). The CDR3 bases are TGTGCCAGCAGCTCAGACAGGGTTGCGAACACCGGGGAGCTGTTTTTT. This codes for CASSSDRVANTGELFF.